Following are 26 T cell receptor beta chains from one sample sequenced in a study of response to subunit inactivated influenza vaccine. Each CDR3 protein gets one entry after TCRdb re-called the RT-PCR reads with MiXCR. The data hold about 780,000 distinct CDR3 sequences, with about a fifth observed a single time. This specimen consisted of PBMCs from blood, obtained about 5 days after vaccination. The receptors were sampled from a man aged 50-60 years who received an inactivated influenza vaccine.

This clonotype was counted only a few times. This chain links TRBV7-2 with TRBJ2-5; 9 positions match TRBD2. The CDR3 extends over 16 amino acids. V was pared by 2 bases and J by 4 bases, with 8 bases of the junction left unmatched. The germline V gene encodes CDR1 SGHTA and CDR2 FQGNSA. CDR3 in amino acids: CASSLMVSGGGETQYF. CDR3 nucleotide sequence: TGTGCCAGCAGCTTAATGGTTAGCGGGGGTGGAGAGACCCAGTACTTC.

This clonotype has only a few counts. V and J are TRBV2 and TRBJ2-5, with TRBD2 matching 12 bases. Germline V gives CDR1 SNHLY, CDR2 FYNNEI. J was trimmed by 4 bases and V by 7 bases; bases with no gene match: 7. The CDR3 is 15 residues long. This chain's CDR3 is CASTRLAGDGETQYF. Here the CDR3 DNA reads TGTGCCAGCACCAGACTAGCGGGAGACGGAGAGACCCAGTACTTC. The full variable domain, in which reference TRBV2 and TRBJ2-5 provide the parts outside the CDR3, is EPEVTQTPSHQVTQMGQEVILRCVPISNHLYFYWYRQILGQKVEFLVSFYNNEISEKSEIFDDQFSVERPDGSNFTLKIRSTKLEDSAMYFCASTRLAGDGETQYFGPGTRLLVL.

DNA for the CDR3: TGTGCCAGCAGTGGACTAGCTAGTAACGAGCAGTACTTC. It specifies CASSGLASNEQYF. The V gene is TRBV27, the J gene TRBJ2-7; 8 nucleotides align to TRBD2. Germline-derived CDR1 and CDR2 are MNHEY and SMNVEV (reference sequence). The CDR3 extends over 13 amino acids. Germline trimming cut 5 bases from V and 5 bases from J; bases unmatched to any gene: 5.

This clonotype was detected a few times. The rearrangement joins TRBV7-2 to TRBJ1-2; D might be TRBD1 (6 bases). Germline CDR1 SGHTA, CDR2 FQGNSA. Trimming left V 4 bases short and J 0 bases short, with 15 bases between. The CDR3 is 16 residues long. The CDR3 coding sequence is TGTGCCAGCAGCTCTAGGGGACAACAAGCTAACTATGGCTACACCTTC. This sequence encodes CASSSRGQQANYGYTF.

This clonotype came up many times. The chain couples TRBV12-3 or TRBV12-4 to TRBJ2-5; TRBD1 aligns across 7 bases. The junction had 3 bases not matched to a gene; V was cut back by 3 bases and J by 5 bases. This CDR3 has 13 amino acids. The CDR3 region is CASSFGRGETQYF. The CDR3 region has the DNA TGTGCCAGCAGTTTCGGCAGGGGGGAGACCCAGTACTTC.

This sequence joins TRBV5-1 and TRBJ2-5, with D perhaps matching TRBD1 (6 bases). This CDR3 has 16 residues. From germline, CDR1 is SGHRS and CDR2 YFSETQ. V was trimmed by 1 base and J by 5 bases, leaving 18 bases between them. Here the CDR3 reads CASSLTGSGRGETQYF. The CDR3 DNA reads TGCGCCAGCAGCTTGACAGGGTCGGGGCGCGGGGAGACCCAGTACTTC. The complete variable domain, with remaining parts taken from reference TRBV5-1 and TRBJ2-5, reads KAGVTQTPRYLIKTRGQQVTLSCSPISGHRSVSWYQQTPGQGLQFLFEYFSETQRNKGNFPGRFSGRQFSNSRSEMNVSTLELGDSALYLCASSLTGSGRGETQYFGPGTRLLVL.

There are a few counts of this clonotype. This chain joins TRBV7-9 and TRBJ1-6; TRBD1 matches at 7 bases. This CDR3 is 15 amino acids long. The germline V gene has CDR1 SEHNR and CDR2 FQNEAQ (reference sequence). Trimming at V came to 5 bases and at J to 5 bases, leaving 6 bases not matched to a gene. CDR3 residues: CASSQQGSDNSPLHF. The DNA for the CDR3 is TGTGCCAGCAGCCAACAGGGGTCGGATAATTCACCCCTCCACTTT. The full variable domain, with the rest looked up from reference TRBV7-9 and TRBJ1-6, is DTGVSQNPRHKITKRGQNVTFRCDPISEHNRLYWYRQTLGQGPEFLTYFQNEAQLEKSRLLSDRFSAERPKGSFSTLEIQRTEQGDSAMYLCASSQQGSDNSPLHFGNGTRLTVT.

The gene calls are TRBV20-1 and TRBJ2-2; the D is unclear. The CDR3 has 15 residues. Trimming stripped 0 bases from V and 4 bases from J, with 12 bases between. In germline, CDR1 is DFQATT, CDR2 SNEGSKA (reference sequence). The CDR3 loop is CSARDLSLSTGELFF. CDR3 DNA sequence: TGCAGTGCTAGAGATCTTAGTCTTTCCACCGGGGAGCTGTTTTTT.

This CDR3 reads CASSFAGGHNEQFF. CDR3 nucleotide sequence: TGTGCCAGCAGCTTTGCGGGAGGGCACAATGAGCAGTTCTTC. This chain uses TRBV7-3 with TRBJ2-1, with 9 positions matching TRBD2. This CDR3 contains 14 residues. V lost 3 bases to trimming and J lost 5 bases; unmatched junction nucleotides: 2. Germline V CDR1 and CDR2: SGHTA, FQGTGA.

This clonotype was counted at least ten times. CDR3 DNA: TGTGCCAGCAGTTCCCAGGACAGGGACGTTTACGAGCAGTACTTC. Encoded protein: CASSSQDRDVYEQYF. This rearrangement joins TRBV6-5 to TRBJ2-7; 8 bases match TRBD1. The CDR3 has 15 residues. J lost 4 bases, V lost 4 bases, and 9 bases had no gene match. Germline CDR1 MNHEY, CDR2 SVGAGI.

J is TRBJ2-5 and V is TRBV20-1, with D perhaps TRBD1 (5 bases). The CDR3 contains 14 residues. The V gene's germline CDR1 is DFQATT and CDR2 SNEGSKA (reference sequence). The germline V and J ends were trimmed by 2 bases and 4 bases, with 14 bases remaining between them. The CDR3 spells CSARFRVVPETQYF. CDR3 DNA sequence: TGCAGTGCTAGATTCAGGGTTGTCCCAGAGACCCAGTACTTC.

V and J are TRBV20-1 and TRBJ1-2, with a weak D call TRBD1 (6 bases). The CDR3 is made up of 14 amino acids. Looked up from germline, CDR1 is DFQATT and CDR2 is SNEGSKA (reference sequence). The germline V and J ends were trimmed by 5 bases and 3 bases, with 16 bases remaining between them. The CDR3 reads CSAGTTQGYYGYTF. As DNA, the CDR3 is TGCAGTGCTGGTACTACACAGGGCTACTATGGCTACACCTTC.

This clonotype showed up just a few times. This chain uses TRBV20-1 with TRBJ2-7, with a tentative D call TRBD2 (5 bases). There are 15 residues in the CDR3. Trimming took off 6 bases at V and 0 bases at J, with 18 bases between the two ends. Looked up from germline, CDR1 is DFQATT and CDR2 is SNEGSKA (reference sequence). CDR3 amino acids: CSASRLSRNSYEQYF. In DNA form, the CDR3 reads TGCAGTGCATCGAGACTAAGCCGAAACTCCTACGAGCAGTACTTC.

The J gene is TRBJ2-5, the V gene TRBV6-2 or TRBV6-3; TRBD1 might be the D (5 bases). The V end was cut by 8 bases, the J end by 5 bases, with 24 bases between. From germline, CDR1 is MNHEY and CDR2 SVGEGT. This CDR3 is built from 16 residues. The CDR3 coding sequence is TGTGCCAGCGCCAAAGTGGGGCAGGGCATTGGTGAGACCCAGTACTTC. This codes for CASAKVGQGIGETQYF.

This chain connects TRBV4-2 to TRBJ2-7; 8 bases line up with TRBD1. This CDR3 contains 14 residues. Germline lookup yields CDR1 LGHNA and CDR2 YNFKEQ. J lost 3 bases, V lost 3 bases, and 4 bases had no gene match. CDR3 protein: CASSQTTGGYEQYF. The CDR3 DNA sequence: TGTGCCAGCAGCCAGACAACAGGGGGCTACGAGCAGTACTTC.

This chain links TRBV11-2 with TRBJ2-7; D uncertain. The V gene lost 5 bases and the J gene lost 3 bases, with 20 bases spanning the gap. The CDR3 extends over 16 amino acids. From germline, CDR1 is SGHAT and CDR2 FQNNGV. Written as DNA, the CDR3 is TGTGCCAGCAGCGCTAGATCAGACAAGGACCACTACGAGCAGTACTTC. This sequence encodes CASSARSDKDHYEQYF.

This clonotype was observed a few times. The chain uses TRBV6-5 and TRBJ2-1; 7 bases are shared with TRBD2. The CDR3 contains 15 residues. V lost 2 bases and J lost 3; bases outside the gene matches: 4. CDR1 MNHEY and CDR2 SVGAGI come from the germline V gene. The CDR3 DNA reads as TGTGCCAGCAGTTACGATGGGGGGGACTACAATGAGCAGTTCTTC. Translating it yields CASSYDGGDYNEQFF.

This clonotype was detected ten times or more. The rearrangement uses TRBV6-2 or TRBV6-3 and TRBJ2-7; 10 bases match TRBD2. The CDR3 consists of 14 residues. In germline, CDR1 is MNHEY, CDR2 SVGEGT. V shed 2 bases and J 6 bases; nucleotides not matched to a gene: 4. The CDR3 is CASSYSGRAGEQYF. CDR3 bases: TGTGCCAGCAGTTACAGCGGGAGGGCTGGCGAGCAGTACTTC.

The rearrangement joins TRBV4-3 to TRBJ1-2; D not resolved. Germline CDR1 is LGHNA and CDR2 is YSLEER. The V gene lost 1 base and the J gene lost 3 bases, with 12 bases spanning the gap. The CDR3 covers 15 residues. Written as DNA, the CDR3 is TGCGCCAGCAGCCAAGCGTCTGCGGACCACTATGGCTACACCTTC. Its protein is CASSQASADHYGYTF.

Turning to this clonotype: A junction end diverges from the germline sequence, so it may reflect a read error. The chain uses TRBV4-1 and TRBJ2-7; TRBD1 matches at 12 bases. Per germline, CDR1 MGHRA and CDR2 YSYEKL. The CDR3 consists of 16 residues. The CDR3 spells CSSSPGQGARAYEQYF. The CDR3 DNA reads as TGCTCCAGCAGCCCGGGACAGGGGGCGCGTGCCTACGAGCAGTACTTC.

This clonotype was seen repeatedly, ten times or more. The V call is TRBV6-2 or TRBV6-3, the J call TRBJ1-1; no clear D. Germline V gene data show CDR1 as MNHEY and CDR2 as SVGEGT. V was pared by 5 bases and J by 4 bases, with 11 bases between. This CDR3 has 13 residues. In nucleotides, the CDR3 is TGTGCCAGCAGTACGGATCTCGGCACTGAAGCTTTCTTT. Its translation is CASSTDLGTEAFF.

This clonotype has more than one count but fewer than ten. The CDR3: CASSQVITGGYGYTF. CDR3 in DNA: TGCGCCAGCAGCCAAGTTATTACAGGGGGCTATGGCTACACCTTC. The chain has TRBV4-1 and TRBJ1-2; 8 bases are a match to TRBD1. Germline CDR1 reads MGHRA; CDR2 reads YSYEKL. This CDR3 contains 15 residues. Trimming took 1 base from V and 4 from J; bases not matched to a gene: 5.

This rearrangement joins TRBV7-2 to TRBJ1-1; 7 bases are a match to TRBD1. The CDR3 consists of 12 residues. Per the germline V gene, CDR1 is SGHTA and CDR2 is FQGNSA. V lost 4 bases, J lost 8 bases, and 4 bases stayed unmatched. The CDR3 region has the DNA TGTGCCAGCAGCTCCACAGGGGAAGAAGCTTTCTTT. This codes for CASSSTGEEAFF.

The chain combines TRBV10-2 with TRBJ2-3; possibly TRBD2 for D (5 bases). V was clipped by 6 bases and J by 3 bases, with 16 bases between them. The CDR3 has 15 residues. Germline CDR1 reads WSHSY; CDR2 reads SAAADI. This CDR3 reads CASSVLGGLTDTQYF. In nucleotides, the CDR3 is TGCGCCAGCAGCGTACTTGGCGGGCTTACAGATACGCAGTATTTT.

This clonotype came up a few times. The chain combines TRBV24-1 with TRBJ2-1; 7 bases agree with TRBD2. The CDR3 length is 14 residues. V was clipped by 9 bases and J by 6 bases; unmatched bases: 10. CDR1 is KGHDR and CDR2 is SFDVKD in the germline V gene. CDR3 region: CATQRTGTINEQFF. The CDR3 bases are TGTGCCACCCAAAGGACCGGGACTATCAATGAGCAGTTCTTC.

The rearrangement links TRBV7-9 to TRBJ2-1; D gene uncertain. The CDR3 loop spans 15 amino acids. Trimming cost V 1 base and J 6 bases, with 13 bases left between them. Germline CDR1 reads SEHNR; CDR2 reads FQNEAQ (reference sequence). The CDR3 DNA reads as TGTGCCAGCAGCTTAGATCGATCTAGTATCAATGAGCAGTTCTTC. It yields the protein CASSLDRSSINEQFF.